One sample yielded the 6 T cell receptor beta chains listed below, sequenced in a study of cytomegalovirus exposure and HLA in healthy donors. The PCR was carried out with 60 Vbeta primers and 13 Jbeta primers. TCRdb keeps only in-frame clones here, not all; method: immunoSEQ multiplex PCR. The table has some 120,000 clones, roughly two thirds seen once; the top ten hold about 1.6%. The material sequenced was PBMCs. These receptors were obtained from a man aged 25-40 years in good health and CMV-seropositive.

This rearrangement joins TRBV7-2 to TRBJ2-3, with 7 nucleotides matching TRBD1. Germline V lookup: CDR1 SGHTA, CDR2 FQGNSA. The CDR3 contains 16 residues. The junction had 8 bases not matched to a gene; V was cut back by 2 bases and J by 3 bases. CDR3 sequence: CASSLTGQRRTDTQYF. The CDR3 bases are TGTGCCAGCAGCTTAACGGGACAGCGCCGGACAGATACGCAGTATTTT.

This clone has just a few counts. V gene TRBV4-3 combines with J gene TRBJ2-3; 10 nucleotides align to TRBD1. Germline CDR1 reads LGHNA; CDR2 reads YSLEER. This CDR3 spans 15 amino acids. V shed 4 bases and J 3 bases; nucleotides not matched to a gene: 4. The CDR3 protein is CASSRGTGETDTQYF. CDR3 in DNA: TGCGCCAGCAGCCGGGGGACAGGGGAAACAGATACGCAGTATTTT.

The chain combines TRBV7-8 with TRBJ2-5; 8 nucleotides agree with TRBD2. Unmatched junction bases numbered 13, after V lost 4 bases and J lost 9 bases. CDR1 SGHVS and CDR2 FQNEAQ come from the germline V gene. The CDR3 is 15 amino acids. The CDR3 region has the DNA TGTGCCAGCAGCTCACTAGCGGCAAGAGCGGGGTCCCAGTACTTC. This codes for CASSSLAARAGSQYF.

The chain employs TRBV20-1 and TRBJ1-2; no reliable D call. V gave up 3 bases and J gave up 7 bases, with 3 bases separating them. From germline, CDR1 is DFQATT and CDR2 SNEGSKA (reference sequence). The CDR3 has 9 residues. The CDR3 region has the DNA TGCAGTGCTAGGAGTGGCTACACCTTC. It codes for CSARSGYTF.

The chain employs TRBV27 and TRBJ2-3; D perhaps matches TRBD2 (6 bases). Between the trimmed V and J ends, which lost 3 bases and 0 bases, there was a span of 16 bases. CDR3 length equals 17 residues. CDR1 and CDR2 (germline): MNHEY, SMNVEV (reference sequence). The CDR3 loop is CASSFLVADSSTDTQYF. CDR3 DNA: TGTGCCAGCAGTTTCCTCGTAGCGGATTCTAGCACAGATACGCAGTATTTT.

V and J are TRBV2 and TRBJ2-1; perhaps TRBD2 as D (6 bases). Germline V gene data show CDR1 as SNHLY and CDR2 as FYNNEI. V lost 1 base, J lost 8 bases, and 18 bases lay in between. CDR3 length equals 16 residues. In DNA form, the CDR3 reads TGTGCCAGCAGTGAAGTCGGGAGTAAGGTGGCTGATGAGCAGTTCTTC. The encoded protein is CASSEVGSKVADEQFF.